This TCR beta chain was recorded in a study of cytomegalovirus exposure and HLA in healthy donors. General study points: Many donors shared some public TCRs, even though most TCR sequences were rare.

Looked up from germline, CDR1 is PRHDT and CDR2 is FYEKMQ (reference sequence). The CDR3 totals 14 residues. With V trimmed by 4 bases and J by 4 bases, 3 bases remained unmatched. For this clone: Its antigen is as yet unknown.

Clones were read by immunoSEQ multiplex PCR, and TCRdb kept only the in-frame ones, dropping some. The sample has about 74,000 clones; 85% to 95% are singletons. The clonotype comes from a man younger than 35 in good health and CMV-seropositive. The sample taken for sequencing was PBMCs. This chain joins TRBV13 and TRBJ2-2; 7 bases fit TRBD2. The CDR3 sequence is CASSSGLSTGELFF. The CDR3 DNA follows: TGTGCCAGCAGCTCGGGACTAAGCACCGGGGAGCTGTTTTTT.